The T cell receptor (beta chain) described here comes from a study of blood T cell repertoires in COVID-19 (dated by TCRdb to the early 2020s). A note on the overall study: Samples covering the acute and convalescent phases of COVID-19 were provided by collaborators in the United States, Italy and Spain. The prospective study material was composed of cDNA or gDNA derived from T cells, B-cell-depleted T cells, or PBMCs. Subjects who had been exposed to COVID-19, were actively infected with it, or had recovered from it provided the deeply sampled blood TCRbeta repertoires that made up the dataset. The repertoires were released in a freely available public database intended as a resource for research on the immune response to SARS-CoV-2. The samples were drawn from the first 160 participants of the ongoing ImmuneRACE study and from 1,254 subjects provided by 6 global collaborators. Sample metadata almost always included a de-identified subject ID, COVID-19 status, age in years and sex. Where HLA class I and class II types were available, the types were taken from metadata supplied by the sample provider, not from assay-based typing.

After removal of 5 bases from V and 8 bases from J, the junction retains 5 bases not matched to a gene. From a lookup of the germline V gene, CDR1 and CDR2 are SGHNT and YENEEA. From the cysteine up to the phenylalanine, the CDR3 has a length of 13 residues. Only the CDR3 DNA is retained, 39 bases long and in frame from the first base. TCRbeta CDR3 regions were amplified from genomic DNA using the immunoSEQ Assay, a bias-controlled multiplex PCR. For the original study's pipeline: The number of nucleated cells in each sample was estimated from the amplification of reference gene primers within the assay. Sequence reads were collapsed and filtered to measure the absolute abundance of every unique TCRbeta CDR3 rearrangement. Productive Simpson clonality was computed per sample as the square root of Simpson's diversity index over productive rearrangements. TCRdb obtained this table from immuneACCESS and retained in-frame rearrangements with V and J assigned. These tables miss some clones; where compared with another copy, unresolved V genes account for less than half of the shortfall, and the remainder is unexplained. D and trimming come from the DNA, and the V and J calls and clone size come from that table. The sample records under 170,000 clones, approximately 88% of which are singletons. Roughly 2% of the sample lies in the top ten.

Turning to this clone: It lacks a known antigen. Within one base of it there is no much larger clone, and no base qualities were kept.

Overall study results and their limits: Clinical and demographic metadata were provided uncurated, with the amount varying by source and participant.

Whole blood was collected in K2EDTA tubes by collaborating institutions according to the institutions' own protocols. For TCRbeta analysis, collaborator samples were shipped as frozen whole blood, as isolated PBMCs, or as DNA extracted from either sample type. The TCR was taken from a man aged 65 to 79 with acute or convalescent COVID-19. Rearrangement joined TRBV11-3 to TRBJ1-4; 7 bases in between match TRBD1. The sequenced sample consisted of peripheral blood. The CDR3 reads CASSRGRGEKLFF. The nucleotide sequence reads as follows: TGTGCCAGCAGCAGGGGGCGAGGGGAAAAACTGTTTTTT.